Sequencing of this T cell receptor beta chain was carried out in a study of blood T cell repertoires in COVID-19. Whole-study context: Material from acute and convalescent COVID-19 was sourced from the United States, Italy and Spain. Nucleic acid was either cDNA or gDNA, and it came from T cells, B-cell-depleted T cells, or PBMCs.

In the authors' methods: Amplifying reference gene primers gave estimates of nucleated cell counts. Using immunoSEQ multiplex PCR, the repertoire was profiled, and TCRdb retains in-frame clones only, with some absent. That table supplies the V and J calls and clone size; D and trimming were determined from the DNA. Altogether 55,000 to 80,000 clones are present, around 80% being singletons, with the ten largest covering 15% to 20%. There are 14 residues in the CDR3. The junction had 4 bases not matched to a gene; V was cut back by 1 base and J by 5 bases. Germline V gene sequence: CDR1 MGHRA, CDR2 YSYEKL.

This sequence originates from a man between 60 and 75 years old with acute or convalescent COVID-19. The specimen was peripheral blood. The V gene is TRBV4-1, the J gene TRBJ2-5; TRBD1 matches 7 bases. The CDR3, as DNA: TGCGCCAGCAGCCAAGTAAGGGGGCGGGAGACCCAGTACTTC. Amino acid sequence: CASSQVRGRETQYF.